The rows below give T cell receptor beta chains drawn from one sample of a study of blood T cell repertoires in COVID-19. The repertoire was sequenced with immunoSEQ multiplex PCR; TCRdb's copy has only in-frame clones and lacks some. The sample lists 230,000 or so clones; under 90% were seen once. Sequenced sample: peripheral blood. These TCRs come from a man younger than 40 with active or convalescent COVID-19. The CDR3 runs from the conserved cysteine through the conserved F or W. A D gene is named only where the DNA matches it firmly. Size values are once, few and many counts, or a class for expanded clones, and some rows have none.

D gene,clone size,V gene,J gene,CDR3 DNA,CDR3 protein
-,-,TRBV7-2,TRBJ1-6,TGTGCCAGCAGCTGGAAACTATTCTCCTATAATTCACCCCTCCACTTT,CASSWKLFSYNSPLHF
-,-,TRBV4-3,TRBJ1-5,TGCGCCAGCAGCCAAGATCAGAGGCCCAATCAGCCCCAGCATTTT,CASSQDQRPNQPQHF
-,few,TRBV9,TRBJ2-1,TGTGCCAGCAGCGTAGTAGGAGATGAGCAGTTCTTC,CASSVVGDEQFF
-,-,TRBV15,TRBJ1-1,TGTGCCACCAGCAGTAGGGGCAGGCTGAACACTGAAGCTTTCTTT,CATSSRGRLNTEAFF
-,once,TRBV11-1,TRBJ2-3,TGTGCCAGCAGCTTAGGCGGGCGGGATACGCAGTATTTT,CASSLGGRDTQYF
-,-,TRBV29-1,TRBJ2-6,TGCAGCGTTGAAGAGTTATATGGGGCCAACGTCCTGACTTTC,CSVEELYGANVLTF
TRBD2,-,TRBV2,TRBJ2-2,TGTGCCAGCAGTGAAGCGCGGGGGACCACCGGGGAGCTGTTTTTT,CASSEARGTTGELFF
TRBD2,-,TRBV10-3,TRBJ2-3,TGTGCCATCAGTGGGGGTAGCGGGGCCACAGATACGCAGTATTTT,CAISGGSGATDTQYF
-,-,TRBV5-5,TRBJ1-1,TGTGCCAGCAGCTTCCGAGCAGGGAACACTGAAGCTTTCTTT,CASSFRAGNTEAFF
-,-,TRBV5-1,TRBJ1-1,TGCGCCAGCAGCTTCTCCCTCTTCGGGGGGATAGCTTTCTTT,CASSFSLFGGIAFF